The 32 T cell receptor beta chains reported below all come from one sample, sequenced in a study of T cell changes during pregnancy in multiple sclerosis. Data came from immunoSEQ multiplex PCR; TCRdb stores just in-frame clones and leaves some out. The repertoire holds 69,000 or so clones, roughly 92% seen once, with less than 2.5% in the top ten. The sequences come from peripheral blood, collected before pregnancy. The receptors come from a female donor with multiple sclerosis, enrolled in a pregnancy study.

The chain is built from TRBV4-1 and TRBJ2-1; D is ambiguous. The length of the CDR3 is 15 residues. CDR1 and CDR2 from the germline V gene are MGHRA and YSYEKL. V was pared by 5 bases and J by 5 bases, with 16 bases between. The DNA for the CDR3 is TGCGCCAGCAGCTCCTGGCCCAGCGATGACAATGAGCAGTTCTTC. Translating it yields CASSSWPSDDNEQFF.

The chain combines TRBV9 with TRBJ2-3; 12 bases line up with TRBD2. CDR1 is SGDLS and CDR2 is YYNGEE in the germline V gene. J lost 3 bases, V lost 0 bases, and 5 bases had no gene match. The length of the CDR3 is 17 residues. The DNA for the CDR3 is TGTGCCAGCAGCGTAGTTTCTACTAGCGGGGGGACAGATACGCAGTATTTT. As protein: CASSVVSTSGGTDTQYF.

V and J are TRBV2 and TRBJ2-1; D possibly corresponds to TRBD1 (6 bases). Looked up from germline, CDR1 is SNHLY and CDR2 is FYNNEI. V was pared by 1 base and J by 15 bases, with 13 bases between. This CDR3 has 12 amino acids. CDR3 sequence reads: CASSEGGRWLFF. Written as DNA, the CDR3 is TGTGCCAGCAGTGAAGGGGGGCGATGGTTGTTCTTC.

The chain combines TRBV29-1 with TRBJ2-7; 8 nucleotides match TRBD1. The CDR3 contains 13 residues. CDR1 and CDR2 (germline): SQVTM, ANQGSEA. Trimming cost V 7 bases and J 3 bases; bases outside gene matches: 8. The CDR3 loop reads CSALTGTGYEQYF. CDR3 coding DNA: TGCAGCGCCTTAACCGGGACAGGCTACGAGCAGTACTTC.

The chain carries TRBV19 and TRBJ1-5, with a possible D match to TRBD1 (5 bases). The CDR3 runs 13 residues. Per germline, CDR1 LNHDA and CDR2 SQIVND (reference sequence). V lost 5 bases and J 4 bases, leaving 9 bases between the germline ends. The DNA of the CDR3 is TGTGCCAGTAGTGGGGCGGGGAATCAGCCCCAGCATTTT. This gives the protein CASSGAGNQPQHF. The full variable domain, with the rest looked up from reference TRBV19 and TRBJ1-5, is DGGITQSPKYLFRKEGQNVTLSCEQNLNHDAMYWYRQDPGQGLRLIYYSQIVNDFQKGDIAEGYSVSREKKESFPLTVTSAQKNPTAFYLCASSGAGNQPQHFGDGTRLSIL.

The V call is TRBV19, the J call TRBJ2-1; TRBD2 matches at 11 bases. Trimming cost V 1 base and J 1 base; bases outside gene matches: 0. Germline lookup yields CDR1 LNHDA and CDR2 SQIVND (reference sequence). This CDR3 has 16 amino acids. CDR3 sequence reads: CASSIGTSGSYNEQFF. As DNA, the CDR3 is TGTGCCAGTAGTATAGGGACTAGCGGGTCCTACAATGAGCAGTTCTTC.

This chain uses TRBV7-6 with TRBJ2-6; 11 positions agree with TRBD1. Germline values: CDR1 SGHVS, CDR2 FNYEAQ. The CDR3 has 19 residues. V lost 5 bases to trimming and J lost 4 bases; unmatched junction nucleotides: 13. The CDR3 nucleotides are TGTGCCAGCAGCCTCATAGGACAGGGGGCAGGGAGGGGGGCCAACGTCCTGACTTTC. This gives the protein CASSLIGQGAGRGANVLTF.

The genes are TRBV14 and TRBJ2-1, with a tentative D call TRBD2 (5 bases). Trimming took 0 bases from V and 2 from J, leaving 14 bases between them. The CDR3 has 17 residues. The germline V gene has CDR1 SGHDN and CDR2 FVKESK. CDR3 sequence (DNA): TGTGCCAGCAGCCAAGATTTCGCCCAAGCGGCCTACAATGAGCAGTTCTTC. It encodes CASSQDFAQAAYNEQFF. Filled out from reference TRBV14 and TRBJ2-1, the complete variable domain reads EAGVTQFPSHSVIEKGQTVTLRCDPISGHDNLYWYRRVMGKEIKFLLHFVKESKQDESGMPNNRFLAERTGGTYSTLKVQPAELEDSGVYFCASSQDFAQAAYNEQFFGPGTRLTVL.

The rearrangement links TRBV7-2 to TRBJ2-7, with 7 positions matching TRBD2. Germline CDR1 reads SGHTA; CDR2 reads FQGNSA. J lost 2 bases, V lost 7 bases, and 14 bases had no gene match. CDR3 length: 16 residues. CDR3 region: CASTSSIRGGTYEQYF. The CDR3 DNA sequence: TGTGCCAGCACCTCAAGCATCCGGGGAGGGACCTACGAGCAGTACTTC.

The genes are TRBV7-2 and TRBJ1-3, with TRBD1 matching 8 bases. Germline CDR1 SGHTA, CDR2 FQGNSA. The CDR3 runs 16 residues. V lost 1 base and J lost 2; bases outside the gene matches: 4. CDR3 nucleotide sequence: TGTGCCAGCAGCTTAGGGACAGGGAGAACTGGAAACACCATATATTTT. Protein product: CASSLGTGRTGNTIYF.

This clone appeared once. The chain recombines TRBV6-5 with TRBJ2-1; 9 bases map to TRBD1. The CDR3 is made up of 13 amino acids. CDR1 and CDR2 from the germline V gene are MNHEY and SVGAGI. V lost 6 bases, J lost 7 bases, and 4 bases stayed unmatched. The CDR3 here is CASSRDRVNEQFF. The CDR3 region has the DNA TGTGCCAGCAGCCGGGACAGGGTAAATGAGCAGTTCTTC.

The CDR3 DNA is TGTGCCAGCAGTTACTACGGGGTAGATACGCAGTATTTT. It encodes CASSYYGVDTQYF. V gene TRBV6-6 combines with J gene TRBJ2-3, with D maybe TRBD2 (5 bases). V lost 1 base and J 5 bases, leaving 7 bases between the germline ends. Germline V gene sequence: CDR1 MNHNY, CDR2 SVGAGI (reference sequence). The length of the CDR3 is 13 residues.

The chain uses TRBV28 and TRBJ1-5; no firm D call. Germline CDR1 MDHEN, CDR2 SYDVKM. Trimming stripped 1 base from V and 4 bases from J, with 5 bases between. The length of the CDR3 is 13 residues. CDR3 DNA: TGTGCCAGCAGTTTATCCAGGAATCAGCCCCAGCATTTT. It codes for CASSLSRNQPQHF.

The chain joins TRBV4-3 to TRBJ2-1; 10 nucleotides line up with TRBD1. Trimming removed 4 bases from V and 6 bases from J; junction bases left unmatched: 6. The CDR3 spans 15 residues. The germline CDR1 and CDR2 sequences are LGHNA and YSLEER. DNA of the CDR3: TGCGCCAGCAGCCCGGGGACAGGGGAGTTCAATGAGCAGTTCTTC. This codes for CASSPGTGEFNEQFF.

V and J are TRBV19 and TRBJ2-2; 10 nucleotides agree with TRBD1. Looked up from germline, CDR1 is LNHDA and CDR2 is SQIVND (reference sequence). The junction had 5 bases not matched to a gene; V was cut back by 4 bases and J by 6 bases. This CDR3 has 15 residues. Here the CDR3 DNA reads TGTGCCAGTAGTAGGGGACAGGGGTTAGCCGGGGAGCTGTTTTTT. This codes for CASSRGQGLAGELFF.

The chain joins TRBV4-1 to TRBJ2-7; no firm D call. V was clipped by 0 bases and J by 6 bases, with 6 bases between them. Germline V gene data show CDR1 as MGHRA and CDR2 as YSYEKL. This CDR3 has 12 amino acids. CDR3 coding DNA: TGCGCCAGCAGCCAAGATTTCCGCGAGCAGTACTTC. It is translated as CASSQDFREQYF.

J is TRBJ2-5 and V is TRBV6-1; 8 bases align to TRBD1. Germline V gives CDR1 MNHNS, CDR2 SASEGT. The junction had 5 bases not matched to a gene; V was cut back by 4 bases and J by 1 base. The CDR3 runs to 15 residues. The CDR3: CASSGTGRTQETQYF. The CDR3 DNA reads TGTGCCAGCAGTGGGACAGGGAGGACCCAAGAGACCCAGTACTTC.

The rearrangement uses TRBV27 and TRBJ1-4; D not certain. The germline V gene encodes CDR1 MNHEY and CDR2 SMNVEV (reference sequence). The CDR3 is 14 residues long. V lost 6 bases and J lost 5, with 13 bases in between. As DNA, the CDR3 is TGTGCCAGCAGCCCGACAACGTCGAATGAAAAACTGTTTTTT. Its translation is CASSPTTSNEKLFF.

The CDR3 region has the DNA TGTGCCAGCAGCCCGCGGGGGGCCTCCTACAATGAGCAGTTCTTC. This sequence encodes CASSPRGASYNEQFF. The rearrangement uses TRBV5-4 and TRBJ2-1; the match to TRBD2 covers 8 bases. CDR1 SGHNT and CDR2 YYREEE come from the germline V gene (reference sequence). The CDR3 sequence is 15 residues long. V lost 4 bases and J lost 0; bases outside the gene matches: 3. The whole variable domain, remainder taken from reference TRBV5-4 and TRBJ2-1, is ETGVTQSPTHLIKTRGQQVTLRCSSQSGHNTVSWYQQALGQGPQFIFQYYREEENGRGNFPPRFSGLQFPNYSSELNVNALELDDSALYLCASSPRGASYNEQFFGPGTRLTVL.

This sequence joins TRBV4-1 and TRBJ2-2; D is uncertain. Germline values: CDR1 MGHRA, CDR2 YSYEKL. The CDR3 runs to 15 residues. The V gene lost 1 base and the J gene lost 3 bases, with 9 bases spanning the gap. Here the CDR3 reads CASSQGLWDTGELFF. CDR3 DNA: TGCGCCAGCAGCCAAGGACTTTGGGACACCGGGGAGCTGTTTTTT.

V gene TRBV6-1 combines with J gene TRBJ1-5, with D unresolved. Germline V gene lookup returns CDR1 MNHNS and CDR2 SASEGT. The V gene lost 1 base and the J gene lost 1 base, with 5 bases spanning the gap. The CDR3 runs 14 residues. In nucleotides, the CDR3 is TGTGCCAGCAGTGAAGGGCGGAGCAATCAGCCCCAGCATTTT. Translation gives CASSEGRSNQPQHF.

This clone was picked up a small number of times. The rearrangement joins TRBV19 to TRBJ2-6; D gene unclear. The germline CDR1 and CDR2 sequences are LNHDA and SQIVND (reference sequence). The length of the CDR3 is 16 residues. V was trimmed by 0 bases and J by 0 bases, leaving 6 bases between them. In DNA form, the CDR3 reads TGTGCCAGTAGTATAGATGTCGGCTCTGGGGCCAACGTCCTGACTTTC. This encodes CASSIDVGSGANVLTF.

The chain has TRBV21-1 and TRBJ2-1; whether TRBD2, the table's D call, matches the DNA was not checked. TRBV21-1 has pseudogene status. CDR3 length: 15 amino acids. The CDR3 DNA reads as TGTGCCAGCAGCGAACGGGACTTCTCCTACAATGAGCAGTTCTTC. As protein: CASSERDFSYNEQFF.

V is TRBV18 and J is TRBJ2-1; D ambiguous. V was trimmed by 3 bases and J by 0 bases, leaving 9 bases between them. Germline CDR1 KGHSH, CDR2 LQKENI. The CDR3 extends over 15 amino acids. CDR3 in amino acids: CASSPTVRSYNEQFF. The CDR3, as DNA: TGTGCCAGCTCACCTACGGTCCGCTCCTACAATGAGCAGTTCTTC.

The V gene is TRBV7-9, the J gene TRBJ1-1, with D possibly being TRBD1 (6 bases). The CDR3 sequence is 15 residues long. Looked up from germline, CDR1 is SEHNR and CDR2 is FQNEAQ (reference sequence). Trimming took 5 bases from V and 1 from J, leaving 14 bases between them. The chain's CDR3 is CASSPGRGENTEAFF. DNA of the CDR3: TGTGCCAGCAGCCCTGGGAGGGGGGAGAACACTGAAGCTTTCTTT.

This CDR3 reads CASLSFRAGNTEAFF. CDR3 coding DNA: TGTGCCAGCCTTTCTTTTCGCGCGGGGAACACTGAAGCTTTCTTT. V and J are TRBV27 and TRBJ1-1; D remains ambiguous. Germline V gene data show CDR1 as MNHEY and CDR2 as SMNVEV (reference sequence). The CDR3 is 15 amino acids. The V end lost 8 bases, the J end lost 1 base, and 17 bases lay between the germline ends.

J is TRBJ2-7 and V is TRBV5-6, with 7 bases fitting TRBD1. The CDR3 runs to 14 residues. Germline V gene lookup returns CDR1 SGHDT and CDR2 YYEEEE. J gave up 3 bases and V 2 bases, and 5 bases lay outside the gene matches. CDR3 sequence (DNA): TGTGCCAGCAGCTTAGGACAGGACCTCTACGAGCAGTACTTC. This translates into CASSLGQDLYEQYF.

The rearrangement links TRBV6-6 to TRBJ2-5; TRBD2 matches 8 bases. The CDR3 length is 16 residues. Per the germline V gene, CDR1 is MNHNY and CDR2 is SVGAGI (reference sequence). Unmatched junction bases numbered 8, after V lost 4 bases and J lost 1 base. The DNA for the CDR3 is TGTGCCAGCAGTTTACCGGGACTAGAGGTCCAAGAGACCCAGTACTTC. Translating it yields CASSLPGLEVQETQYF.

The CDR3 sequence is CASSKARDSRGKDGYTF. The CDR3 nucleotides read TGTGCCAGCAGCAAAGCTAGGGACAGCCGGGGTAAGGATGGCTACACCTTC. The V and J genes are TRBV21-1 and TRBJ1-2; TRBD1 is the table's D call and was not checked against the DNA. TRBV21-1 counts as a pseudogene. The CDR3 covers 17 residues.

This chain links TRBV5-1 with TRBJ2-2; TRBD2 is a possible D gene (5 bases). The V end lost 6 bases, the J end lost 0 bases, and 12 bases lay between the germline ends. The CDR3 runs 15 residues. Germline loops: CDR1 SGHRS, CDR2 YFSETQ. CDR3 amino acids: CASNLALPNTGELFF. DNA for the CDR3: TGCGCCAGCAACCTAGCACTTCCGAACACCGGGGAGCTGTTTTTT.

This chain's CDR3 is CASSSFETEMETQYF. For the CDR3, the DNA is TGTGCCAGCAGCTCGTTCGAGACGGAGATGGAGACCCAGTACTTC. The rearrangement links TRBV7-9 to TRBJ2-5; D gene uncertain. Germline lookup yields CDR1 SEHNR and CDR2 FQNEAQ (reference sequence). V was clipped by 4 bases and J by 5 bases, with 17 bases between them. The CDR3 totals 15 residues.

The chain employs TRBV27 and TRBJ1-1; 8 bases fit TRBD1. This CDR3 is 16 amino acids long. Trimming cost V 3 bases and J 3 bases; bases outside gene matches: 9. Per germline, CDR1 MNHEY and CDR2 SMNVEV (reference sequence). This CDR3 reads CASSLGQAKFDTEAFF. The CDR3 DNA sequence: TGTGCCAGCAGTTTGGGACAGGCGAAGTTCGACACTGAAGCTTTCTTT.